This T cell receptor beta chain emerged from a study of T cell responses to AZD1222 COVID-19 vaccine. Study observations and caveats: Clonal diversity was possibly underestimated, and white British individuals and females predominated among donors.

As to this clone: What it binds is not known.

Some clones are missing from TCRdb's copy, which holds only in-frame ones; the method was immunoSEQ multiplex PCR. The sample comprises some 79,000 clones, 60% to 85% of which are singletons, and 47% rests with the top ten. The specimen was peripheral blood, collected 28 days after the second AZD1222 dose. The sequence was obtained from an adult who received the AZD1222 COVID-19 vaccine.

CDR3 protein: CASSATSRETQYF. CDR3 in DNA: TGTGCCAGCAGCGCGACTAGTAGGGAGACCCAGTACTTC. The gene calls are TRBV5-4 and TRBJ2-5, with D possibly being TRBD2 (6 bases). V lost 4 bases and J lost 5, with 12 bases in between. CDR3 length equals 13 residues. The germline V gene encodes CDR1 SGHNT and CDR2 YYREEE (reference sequence). Looking up the rest from reference TRBV5-4 and TRBJ2-5 gives the full variable domain: ETGVTQSPTHLIKTRGQQVTLRCSSQSGHNTVSWYQQALGQGPQFIFQYYREEENGRGNFPPRFSGLQFPNYSSELNVNALELDDSALYLCASSATSRETQYFGPGTRLLVL.